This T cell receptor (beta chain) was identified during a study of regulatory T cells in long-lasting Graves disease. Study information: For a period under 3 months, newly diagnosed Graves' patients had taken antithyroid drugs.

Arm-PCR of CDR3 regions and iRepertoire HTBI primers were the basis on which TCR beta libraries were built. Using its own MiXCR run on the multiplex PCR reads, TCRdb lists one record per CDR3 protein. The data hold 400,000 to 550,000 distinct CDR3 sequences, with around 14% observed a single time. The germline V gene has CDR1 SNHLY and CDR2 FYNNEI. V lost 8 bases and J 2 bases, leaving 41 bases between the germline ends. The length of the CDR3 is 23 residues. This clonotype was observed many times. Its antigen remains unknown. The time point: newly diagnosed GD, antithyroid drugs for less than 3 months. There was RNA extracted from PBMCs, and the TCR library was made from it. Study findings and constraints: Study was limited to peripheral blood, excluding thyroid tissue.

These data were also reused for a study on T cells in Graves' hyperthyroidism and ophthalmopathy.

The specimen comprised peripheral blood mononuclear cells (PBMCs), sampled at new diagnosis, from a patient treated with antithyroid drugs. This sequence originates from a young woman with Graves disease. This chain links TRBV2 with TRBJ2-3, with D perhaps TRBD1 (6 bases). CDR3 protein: CASGSETGTSEPRGGWATDTQYF. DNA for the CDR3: TGTGCCAGCGGCTCCGAGACCGGGACATCGGAGCCTAGGGGCGGCTGGGCCACAGATACGCAGTATTTT.